These T cell receptor beta chains were read from a single sample in a study of control samples from healthy donors and cancer patients. Data came from immunoSEQ multiplex PCR; TCRdb stores just in-frame clones and leaves some out. The table lists about 89,000 clones, about 84% of them singletons, with around 2.1% in the top ten. Sequencing used blood. These receptors were taken from a woman aged 40 to 49 in good health. Both conserved end residues are trimmed from each CDR3. The order of the fields is CDR3 protein, V gene, CDR3 length.

ASSPLGGAPSTDTQY | TRBV7-8 | 15
ASSAFSYEQY | TRBV7-2 | 10
ASSAGPSQEGAEAF | TRBV9 | 14
ASSLGQGTEKLF | TRBV4-3 | 12
AWSDRGLWNQPQH | TRBV30 | 13
SVVRAGGADTQY | TRBV29-1 | 12
ASSHPGVGNTQY | TRBV14 | 12
ATSTGAGEQF | TRBV24-1 | 10
ASSIMSRTVNTEAF | TRBV19 | 14
ASSVTVSVGYNEQF | TRBV9 | 14
ASSSAGPLQETQY | TRBV7-2 | 13
ASSRLSGGQF | TRBV6-2/TRBV6-3 | 10
ASSQAGRTAYNEQF | TRBV3-1/TRBV3-2 | 14
ASSPRMDSGHTEAF | TRBV18 | 14
ASSPLGGRGY | TRBV14 | 10
ASSVGGSDNTDTQY | TRBV9 | 14
ATMRDVGSPLH | TRBV10-2 | 11
TSGTGNTEAF | TRBV6-5 | 10
ASSVGQGEKLF | TRBV9 | 11
ASSVPGGNTDTQY | TRBV4-1 | 13
ASSAPGTGKMNTEAF | TRBV21-1 | 15
ASSPPTGQGAKNIQY | TRBV6-4 | 15
AIKDDRGNMNTEAF | TRBV10-3 | 14
ASRSGAGDTGELF | TRBV5-6 | 13
SARGGETQY | TRBV20-1 | 9
ASSPREGNSPLH | TRBV18 | 12
ASSVSGQGVTGELF | TRBV25-1 | 14
ASSPSRGLNIQY | TRBV18 | 12
ASGLVGTPLTDTQY | TRBV12-5 | 14
ASGLVGTSGAYEQY | TRBV12-5 | 14